Following are 9 T cell receptor beta chains from one sample sequenced in a study of T-cell reconstitution after alpha-beta-depleted transplantation in children. Researchers prepared the TCRbeta library using unique molecular identifiers, the study reports. TCRdb analysed the PCR reads with MiXCR anew, one entry per CDR3 protein. Of some 200,000 distinct CDR3 sequences listed, approximately 8.4% are singletons. The sequencing used PBMCs, mostly from graft donor cells, collected 360 days after TCRalphabeta/CD19-depleted stem cell transplant. These receptors were obtained from a male patient under 10 years old who had a stem cell transplant for acute myeloid leukemia, so the T cells may come from the graft donor.

This clonotype occurred a few times. The rearrangement links TRBV9 to TRBJ2-2; the match to TRBD2 covers 7 bases. The CDR3 is 20 residues long. Germline-derived CDR1 and CDR2 are SGDLS and YYNGEE. Trimming removed 5 bases from V and 0 bases from J; junction bases left unmatched: 19. CDR3 residues: CASRPKLRDGLGTNTGELFF. The CDR3 region has the DNA TGTGCCAGCAGGCCCAAGCTTCGGGACGGACTAGGAACGAACACCGGGGAGCTGTTTTTT.

V gene TRBV27 combines with J gene TRBJ2-3, with 8 positions matching TRBD2. Unmatched junction bases numbered 10, after V lost 5 bases and J lost 3 bases. This CDR3 region has 16 residues. CDR1 is MNHEY, CDR2 SMNVEV, per germline (reference sequence). CDR3 amino acids: CASSPLVAGYTDTQYF. The DNA of the CDR3 is TGTGCCAGCAGTCCCCTGGTAGCGGGGTATACAGATACGCAGTATTTT.

This clonotype was counted ten times or more. This sequence joins TRBV20-1 and TRBJ2-7, with D possibly TRBD1 on 5 matching bases. CDR3 length: 11 amino acids. Germline V gene lookup returns CDR1 DFQATT and CDR2 SNEGSKA (reference sequence). V shed 3 bases and J shed 5 bases, with 8 bases lying between them. For the CDR3, the DNA is TGCAGTGCTAGGACAGCGAACGAGCAGTACTTC. Its protein product is CSARTANEQYF.

This CDR3 is CASSVSGGVTDTQYF. CDR3 in DNA: TGTGCCAGCAGCGTGAGCGGGGGGGTCACAGATACGCAGTATTTT. The chain recombines TRBV7-2 with TRBJ2-3; 10 bases line up with TRBD2. Germline loops: CDR1 SGHTA, CDR2 FQGNSA. J was trimmed by 2 bases and V by 5 bases; bases with no gene match: 4. The CDR3 spans 15 residues.

The chain uses TRBV29-1 and TRBJ2-5, with 10 bases lining up with TRBD2. CDR3 length equals 12 residues. Trimming at V came to 6 bases and at J to 8 bases, leaving 6 bases not matched to a gene. Germline values: CDR1 SQVTM, CDR2 ANQGSEA. This CDR3 reads CSVRLAGSTQYF. The CDR3 DNA reads TGCAGCGTACGACTAGCGGGTTCAACCCAGTACTTC.

This chain joins TRBV24-1 and TRBJ2-3, with 8 bases lining up with TRBD2. CDR3 length equals 15 residues. Germline loops: CDR1 KGHDR, CDR2 SFDVKD. J lost 6 bases, V lost 7 bases, and 11 bases had no gene match. In DNA, the CDR3 is TGTGCCACCAGCGGCAGGAGCGGGAGTGAGGATACGCAGTATTTT. Its translation is CATSGRSGSEDTQYF.

The rearrangement links TRBV10-3 to TRBJ1-2, with TRBD1 matching 11 bases. Germline CDR1 reads ENHRY; CDR2 reads SYGVKD. The CDR3 spans 16 residues. V lost 2 bases to trimming and J lost 2 bases; unmatched junction nucleotides: 4. CDR3 sequence reads: CAISERDRGFNYGYTF. The CDR3 DNA is TGTGCCATCAGTGAGAGGGACAGGGGGTTCAACTATGGCTACACCTTC.

In its sample, this clonotype was seen many times. This sequence joins TRBV5-6 and TRBJ2-3; D is possibly TRBD2 (6 bases). Deletions cut 1 base from V and 1 base from J, with 10 bases between. The CDR3 loop spans 15 amino acids. CDR1 and CDR2 from the germline V gene are SGHDT and YYEEEE. Here the CDR3 reads CASSLSPGGTDTQYF. For the CDR3, the DNA is TGTGCCAGCAGCTTGTCGCCGGGGGGCACAGATACGCAGTATTTT.

The chain links TRBV10-3 to TRBJ2-1, with 7 nucleotides matching TRBD2. Germline assignment: CDR1 ENHRY and CDR2 SYGVKD. The V gene end was trimmed by 4 bases and the J gene end by 9 bases; junction bases not matched to a gene: 6. The CDR3 extends over 13 amino acids. The CDR3 coding sequence is TGTGCCATCAGTGGAGGACTAGTTCCTGAGCAGTTCTTC. This sequence encodes CAISGGLVPEQFF.